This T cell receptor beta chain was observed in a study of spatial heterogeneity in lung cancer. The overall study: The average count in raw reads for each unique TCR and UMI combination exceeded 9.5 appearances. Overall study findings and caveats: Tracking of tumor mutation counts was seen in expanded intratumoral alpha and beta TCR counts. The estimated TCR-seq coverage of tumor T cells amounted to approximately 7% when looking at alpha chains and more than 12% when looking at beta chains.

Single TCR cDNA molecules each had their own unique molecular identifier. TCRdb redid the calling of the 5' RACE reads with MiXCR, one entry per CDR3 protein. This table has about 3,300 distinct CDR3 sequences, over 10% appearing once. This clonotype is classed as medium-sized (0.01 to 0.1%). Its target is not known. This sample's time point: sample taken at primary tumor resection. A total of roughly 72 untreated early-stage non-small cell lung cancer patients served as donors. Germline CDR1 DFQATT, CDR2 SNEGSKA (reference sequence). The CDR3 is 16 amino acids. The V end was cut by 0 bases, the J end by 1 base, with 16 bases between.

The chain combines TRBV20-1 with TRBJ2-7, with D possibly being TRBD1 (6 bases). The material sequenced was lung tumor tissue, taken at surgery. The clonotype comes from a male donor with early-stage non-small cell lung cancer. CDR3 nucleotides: TGCAGTGCTAGAGAGCAGGGGTTGGGATTGTCCTACGAGCAGTACTTC. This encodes CSAREQGLGLSYEQYF.